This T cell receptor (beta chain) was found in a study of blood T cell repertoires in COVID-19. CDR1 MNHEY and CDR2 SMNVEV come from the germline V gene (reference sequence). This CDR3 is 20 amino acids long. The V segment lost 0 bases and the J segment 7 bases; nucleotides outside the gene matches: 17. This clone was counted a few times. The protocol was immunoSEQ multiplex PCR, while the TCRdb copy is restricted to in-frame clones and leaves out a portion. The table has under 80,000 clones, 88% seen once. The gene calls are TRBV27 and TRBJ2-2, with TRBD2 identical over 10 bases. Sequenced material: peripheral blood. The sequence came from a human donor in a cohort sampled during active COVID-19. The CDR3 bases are TGTGCCAGCAGTTTATCGAACCCATCCCTAGCGGGAGACCGGGGCGGGGAGCTGTTTTTT. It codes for CASSLSNPSLAGDRGGELFF.